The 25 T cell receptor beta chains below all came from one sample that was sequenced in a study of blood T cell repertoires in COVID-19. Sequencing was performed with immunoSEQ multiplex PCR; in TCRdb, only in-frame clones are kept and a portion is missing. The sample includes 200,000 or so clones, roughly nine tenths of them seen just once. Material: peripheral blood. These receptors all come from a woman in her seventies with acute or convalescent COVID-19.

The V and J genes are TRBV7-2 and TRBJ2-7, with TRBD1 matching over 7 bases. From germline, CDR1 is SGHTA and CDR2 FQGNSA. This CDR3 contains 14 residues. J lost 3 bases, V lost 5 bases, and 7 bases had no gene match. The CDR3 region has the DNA TGTGCCAGCAGCGCCTTAGACAGGGTCTACGAGCAGTACTTC. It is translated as CASSALDRVYEQYF.

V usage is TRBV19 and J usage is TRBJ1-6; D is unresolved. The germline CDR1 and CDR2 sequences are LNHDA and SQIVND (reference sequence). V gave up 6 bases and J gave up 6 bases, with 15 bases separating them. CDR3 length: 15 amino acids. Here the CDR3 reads CASRPILGGNSPLHF. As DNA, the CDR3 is TGTGCCAGTAGACCCATACTAGGCGGTAATTCACCCCTCCACTTT.

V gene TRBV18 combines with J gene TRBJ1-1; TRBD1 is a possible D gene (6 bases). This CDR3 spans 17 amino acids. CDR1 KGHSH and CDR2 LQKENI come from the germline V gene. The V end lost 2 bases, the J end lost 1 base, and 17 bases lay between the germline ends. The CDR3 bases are TGTGCCAGCTCACCAGTCAGGGGAACGTTTGGGAACACTGAAGCTTTCTTT. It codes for CASSPVRGTFGNTEAFF.

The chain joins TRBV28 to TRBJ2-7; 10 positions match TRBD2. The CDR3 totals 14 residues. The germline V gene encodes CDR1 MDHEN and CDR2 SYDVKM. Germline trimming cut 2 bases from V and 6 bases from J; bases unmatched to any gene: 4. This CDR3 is CASSLTSGIGEQYF. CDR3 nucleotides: TGTGCCAGCAGTTTAACTAGCGGGATCGGCGAGCAGTACTTC.

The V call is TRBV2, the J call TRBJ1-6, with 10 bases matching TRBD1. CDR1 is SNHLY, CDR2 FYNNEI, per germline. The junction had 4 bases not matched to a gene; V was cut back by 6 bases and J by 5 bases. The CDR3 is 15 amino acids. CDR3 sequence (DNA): TGTGCCAGCAGGCGAGGACAGGGGGATAATTCACCCCTCCACTTT. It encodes CASRRGQGDNSPLHF.

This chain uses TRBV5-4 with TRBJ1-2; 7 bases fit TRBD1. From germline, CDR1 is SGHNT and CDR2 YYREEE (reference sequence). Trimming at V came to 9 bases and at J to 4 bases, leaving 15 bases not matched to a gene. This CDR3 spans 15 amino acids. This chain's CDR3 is CATSPGTVGTYGYTF. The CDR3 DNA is TGTGCCACCTCTCCGGGGACAGTGGGGACCTATGGCTACACCTTC.

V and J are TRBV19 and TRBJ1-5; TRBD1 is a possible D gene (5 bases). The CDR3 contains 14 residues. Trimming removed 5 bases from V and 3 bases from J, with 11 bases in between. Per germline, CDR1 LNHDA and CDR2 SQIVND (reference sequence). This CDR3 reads CASSFGTDNQPQHF. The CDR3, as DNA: TGTGCCAGTAGTTTCGGGACTGACAATCAGCCCCAGCATTTT.

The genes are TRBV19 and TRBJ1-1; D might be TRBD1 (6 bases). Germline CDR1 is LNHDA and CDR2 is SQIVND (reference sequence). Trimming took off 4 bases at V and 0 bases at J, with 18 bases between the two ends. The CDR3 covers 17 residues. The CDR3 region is CASSSPTGRNLNTEAFF. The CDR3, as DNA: TGTGCCAGTAGTAGCCCCACAGGGAGAAACCTGAACACTGAAGCTTTCTTT.

The CDR3 nucleotides read TGTGCCAGCAGTTACTCACAGGACCGGGTTTTATCACCCCTCCACTTT. Its translation: CASSYSQDRVLSPLHF. V and J are TRBV6-5 and TRBJ1-6, with D maybe TRBD1 (5 bases). Per the germline V gene, CDR1 is MNHEY and CDR2 is SVGAGI. The CDR3 runs 16 residues. V was clipped by 0 bases and J by 10 bases, with 16 bases between them.

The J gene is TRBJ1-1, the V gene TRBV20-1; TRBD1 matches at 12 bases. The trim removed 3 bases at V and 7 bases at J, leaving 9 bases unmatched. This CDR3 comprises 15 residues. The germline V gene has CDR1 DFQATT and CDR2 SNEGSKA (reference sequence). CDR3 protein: CSASRDRGLLREAFF. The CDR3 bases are TGCAGTGCTAGTCGGGACAGGGGGCTCCTACGTGAAGCTTTCTTT.

CDR3: CASSNGGGSTF. As DNA, the CDR3 is TGTGCCAGCAGCAACGGGGGAGGGTCTACCTTC. The chain joins TRBV7-3 to TRBJ1-2, with D maybe TRBD1 (5 bases). The CDR3 consists of 11 residues. Trimming cost V 5 bases and J 14 bases, with 15 bases left between them. In germline, CDR1 is SGHTA, CDR2 FQGTGA.

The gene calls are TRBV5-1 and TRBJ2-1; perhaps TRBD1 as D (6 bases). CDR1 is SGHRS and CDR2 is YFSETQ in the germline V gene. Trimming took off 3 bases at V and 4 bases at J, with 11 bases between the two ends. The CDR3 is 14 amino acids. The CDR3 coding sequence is TGCGCCAGCAGCTCGGATCAGGGGTACAATGAGCAGTTCTTC. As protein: CASSSDQGYNEQFF.

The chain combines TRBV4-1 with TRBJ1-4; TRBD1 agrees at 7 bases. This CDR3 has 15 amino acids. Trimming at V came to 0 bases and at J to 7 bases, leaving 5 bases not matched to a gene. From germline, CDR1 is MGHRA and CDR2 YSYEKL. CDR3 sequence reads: CASSQDRQGSEKLFF. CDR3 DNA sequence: TGCGCCAGCAGCCAAGATCGACAGGGAAGTGAAAAACTGTTTTTT.

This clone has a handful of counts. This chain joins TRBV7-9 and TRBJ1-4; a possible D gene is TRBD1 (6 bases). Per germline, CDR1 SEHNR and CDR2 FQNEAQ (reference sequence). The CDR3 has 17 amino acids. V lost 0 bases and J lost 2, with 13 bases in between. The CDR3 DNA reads TGTGCCAGCAGCTTAGCGAGGGGGTTTTCGACTAATGAAAAACTGTTTTTT. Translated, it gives CASSLARGFSTNEKLFF.

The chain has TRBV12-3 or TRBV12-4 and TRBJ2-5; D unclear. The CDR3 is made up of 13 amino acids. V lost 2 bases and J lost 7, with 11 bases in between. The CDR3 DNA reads TGTGCCAGCAGTTTAAAGCTTCTGGTGACCCAGTACTTC. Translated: CASSLKLLVTQYF.

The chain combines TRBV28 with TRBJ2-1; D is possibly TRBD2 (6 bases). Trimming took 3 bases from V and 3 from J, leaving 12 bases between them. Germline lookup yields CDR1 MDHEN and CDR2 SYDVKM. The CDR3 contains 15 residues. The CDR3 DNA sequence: TGTGCCAGCAGTTTTCATTTAGCGGACTACAATGAGCAGTTCTTC. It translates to CASSFHLADYNEQFF.

The CDR3 reads CASSYRTSGSYNEQFF. Here the CDR3 DNA reads TGTGCCAGCAGTTACCGTACTAGCGGCTCCTACAATGAGCAGTTCTTC. The rearrangement joins TRBV6-5 to TRBJ2-1; TRBD2 matches at 8 bases. The ends lost 2 bases at V and 0 bases at J; junction bases unmatched: 3. Germline CDR1 MNHEY, CDR2 SVGAGI. CDR3 length: 16 amino acids.

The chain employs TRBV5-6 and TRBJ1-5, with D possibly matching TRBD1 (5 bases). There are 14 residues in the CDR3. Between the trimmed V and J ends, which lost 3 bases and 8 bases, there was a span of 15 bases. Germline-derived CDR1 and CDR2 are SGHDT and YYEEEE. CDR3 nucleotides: TGTGCCAGCAGCTCTTATGGGGCATTCGAGCCCCAGCATTTT. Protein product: CASSSYGAFEPQHF. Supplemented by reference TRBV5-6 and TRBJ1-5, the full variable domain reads DAGVTQSPTHLIKTRGQQVTLRCSPKSGHDTVSWYQQALGQGPQFIFQYYEEEERQRGNFPDRFSGHQFPNYSSELNVNALLLGDSALYLCASSSYGAFEPQHFGDGTRLSIL.

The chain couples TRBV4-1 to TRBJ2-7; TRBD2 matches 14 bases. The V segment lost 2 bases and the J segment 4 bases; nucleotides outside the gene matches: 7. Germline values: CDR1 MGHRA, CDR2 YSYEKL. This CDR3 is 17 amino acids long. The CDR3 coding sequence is TGCGCCAGCAGCCAACTACAGGGACTAGCGGGAGCATACGAGCAGTACTTC. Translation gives CASSQLQGLAGAYEQYF.

CDR3 sequence reads: CASSSRQGFTEAFF. CDR3 sequence (DNA): TGTGCCAGCAGCTCACGACAGGGGTTCACTGAAGCTTTCTTT. J is TRBJ1-1 and V is TRBV7-2, with 8 bases that match TRBD1. This CDR3 has 14 residues. Germline CDR1 SGHTA, CDR2 FQGNSA. Germline trimming cut 4 bases from V and 4 bases from J; bases unmatched to any gene: 5.

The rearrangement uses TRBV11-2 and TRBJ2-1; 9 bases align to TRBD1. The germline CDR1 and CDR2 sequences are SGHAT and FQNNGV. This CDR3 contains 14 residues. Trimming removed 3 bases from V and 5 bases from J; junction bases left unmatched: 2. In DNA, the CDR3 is TGTGCCAGCAGCTTCGGGACAGGGAACAATGAGCAGTTCTTC. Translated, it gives CASSFGTGNNEQFF. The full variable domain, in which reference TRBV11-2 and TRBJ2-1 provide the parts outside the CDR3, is EAGVAQSPRYKIIEKRQSVAFWCNPISGHATLYWYQQILGQGPKLLIQFQNNGVVDDSQLPKDRFSAERLKGVDSTLKIQPAKLEDSAVYLCASSFGTGNNEQFFGPGTRLTVL.

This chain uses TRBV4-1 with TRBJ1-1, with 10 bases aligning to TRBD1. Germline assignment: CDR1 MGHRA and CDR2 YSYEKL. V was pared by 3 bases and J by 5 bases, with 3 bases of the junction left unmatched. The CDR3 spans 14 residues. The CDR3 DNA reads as TGCGCCAGCAGCCACGCGGGACAGGGGACTGAAGCTTTCTTT. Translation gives CASSHAGQGTEAFF.

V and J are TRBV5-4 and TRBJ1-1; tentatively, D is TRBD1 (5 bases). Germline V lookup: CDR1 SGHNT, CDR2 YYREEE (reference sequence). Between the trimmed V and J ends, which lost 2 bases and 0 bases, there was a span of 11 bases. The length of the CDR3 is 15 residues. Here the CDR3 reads CASSFPTGVNTEAFF. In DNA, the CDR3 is TGTGCCAGCAGCTTTCCGACGGGGGTGAACACTGAAGCTTTCTTT.

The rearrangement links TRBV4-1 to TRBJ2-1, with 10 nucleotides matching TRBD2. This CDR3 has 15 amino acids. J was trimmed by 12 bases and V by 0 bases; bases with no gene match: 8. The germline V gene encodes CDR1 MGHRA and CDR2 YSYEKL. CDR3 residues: CASSQEAQAGGPQFF. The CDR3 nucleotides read TGCGCCAGCAGCCAAGAGGCTCAAGCGGGGGGGCCGCAGTTCTTC.

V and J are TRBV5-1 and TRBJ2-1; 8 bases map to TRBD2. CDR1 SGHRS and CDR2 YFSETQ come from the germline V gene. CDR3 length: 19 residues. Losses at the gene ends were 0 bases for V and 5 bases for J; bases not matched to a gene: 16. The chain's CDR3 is CASSLVTSGLTLKNNEQFF. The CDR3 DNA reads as TGCGCCAGCAGCTTGGTTACTAGCGGACTTACCCTCAAAAACAATGAGCAGTTCTTC. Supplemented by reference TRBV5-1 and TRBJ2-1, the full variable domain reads KAGVTQTPRYLIKTRGQQVTLSCSPISGHRSVSWYQQTPGQGLQFLFEYFSETQRNKGNFPGRFSGRQFSNSRSEMNVSTLELGDSALYLCASSLVTSGLTLKNNEQFFGPGTRLTVL.